A single sample gave rise to the 8 T cell receptor beta chains below, sequenced in a study of breast tumors, draining lymph nodes, adjacent tissues. One entry per CDR3 protein results from TCRdb running MiXCR on the multiplex PCR reads. The sample lists around 230,000 distinct CDR3 sequences, about 34% seen once, with around 1.5% in the top ten. Samples came from axillary lymph nodes draining the breast cancer. Sequencing was done on a sample of axillary lymph node tissue. All receptors derive from a female donor with breast cancer. Some clones in this sample may be carry-over from other donors' samples.

The sample holds many counts of this clonotype. The chain couples TRBV20-1 to TRBJ2-7; 10 bases match TRBD2. The CDR3 loop spans 15 amino acids. Germline V CDR1 and CDR2: DFQATT, SNEGSKA (reference sequence). V was clipped by 3 bases and J by 1 base; unmatched bases: 6. CDR3 sequence: CSASPGLASSYEQYF. As DNA, the CDR3 is TGCAGTGCTAGCCCGGGACTAGCGAGTTCCTACGAGCAGTACTTC.

This clonotype has just one count. This chain connects TRBV20-1 to TRBJ2-2; no reliable D call. CDR1 and CDR2 (germline): DFQATT, SNEGSKA (reference sequence). The CDR3 runs to 14 residues. V lost 1 base and J lost 4, with 10 bases in between. The CDR3 DNA follows: TGCAGTGCTAGAGGGGTGGGTCGCACCGGGGAGCTGTTTTTT. Translation: CSARGVGRTGELFF.

There are many counts of this clonotype. V gene TRBV11-3 combines with J gene TRBJ2-1, with D possibly matching TRBD2 (5 bases). The CDR3 is 14 amino acids. Trimming removed 7 bases from V and 7 bases from J, with 17 bases in between. The germline gives CDR1 SGHNT, CDR2 YENEEA. The chain's CDR3 is CASTAPGVENEQFF. The CDR3 DNA is TGTGCCAGCACCGCGCCCGGGGTCGAGAATGAGCAGTTCTTC.

This clonotype came up a few times. A single base separates this from a much larger clone, so it may be a read error. The chain links TRBV14 to TRBJ2-1; 7 bases line up with TRBD1. The CDR3 is 15 residues long. Germline values: CDR1 SGHDN, CDR2 FVKESK. The CDR3 spells CASSRQTGIVAEPFF. Written as DNA, the CDR3 is TGTGCCAGCAGCCGACAGACAGGGATTGTCGCGGAGCCGTTCTTC.

This clonotype occurred many times. The J gene is TRBJ2-3, the V gene TRBV4-1; no firm D call. Germline V lookup: CDR1 MGHRA, CDR2 YSYEKL. This CDR3 is 13 amino acids long. The V end was cut by 0 bases, the J end by 5 bases, with 6 bases between. In DNA form, the CDR3 reads TGCGCCAGCAGCCAAGATCGTCAAGATACGCAGTATTTT. Protein: CASSQDRQDTQYF.

In this sample, this clonotype turned up many times. V and J are TRBV12-3 or TRBV12-4 and TRBJ2-1; 12 nucleotides agree with TRBD2. V was clipped by 2 bases and J by 8 bases; unmatched bases: 13. CDR3 length: 18 amino acids. In DNA, the CDR3 is TGTGCCAGCAGTTTATTAGCCCCTGGGACTAGCGGGTTGGATGAGCAGTTCTTC. This codes for CASSLLAPGTSGLDEQFF.

This clonotype was found many times. The rearrangement joins TRBV7-9 to TRBJ1-4; D is undetermined. The CDR3 has 16 amino acids. Trimming cost V 2 bases and J 11 bases, with 21 bases left between them. CDR1 and CDR2 (germline): SEHNR, FQNEAQ (reference sequence). The chain's CDR3 is CASSLSSAGSVEKLFF. The DNA of the CDR3 is TGTGCCAGCAGCTTATCTTCTGCGGGGTCTGTGGAGAAACTGTTTTTT. Using reference TRBV7-9 and TRBJ1-4 for the parts outside the CDR3, the full variable domain is DTGVSQNPRHKITKRGQNVTFRCDPISEHNRLYWYRQTLGQGPEFLTYFQNEAQLEKSRLLSDRFSAERPKGSFSTLEIQRTEQGDSAMYLCASSLSSAGSVEKLFFGSGTQLSVL.

Worth noting for this clonotype: A much bigger clone sits one base away, suggesting this may be a read error. The chain recombines TRBV7-8 with TRBJ2-7; maybe TRBD2 (6 bases). Per the germline V gene, CDR1 is SGHVS and CDR2 is FQNEAQ. The CDR3 extends over 15 amino acids. The CDR3: CASSLSGGGSYEQHF. The CDR3 DNA reads as TGTGCCAGCAGCTTAAGTGGTGGGGGGTCCTACGAGCAGCACTTC.